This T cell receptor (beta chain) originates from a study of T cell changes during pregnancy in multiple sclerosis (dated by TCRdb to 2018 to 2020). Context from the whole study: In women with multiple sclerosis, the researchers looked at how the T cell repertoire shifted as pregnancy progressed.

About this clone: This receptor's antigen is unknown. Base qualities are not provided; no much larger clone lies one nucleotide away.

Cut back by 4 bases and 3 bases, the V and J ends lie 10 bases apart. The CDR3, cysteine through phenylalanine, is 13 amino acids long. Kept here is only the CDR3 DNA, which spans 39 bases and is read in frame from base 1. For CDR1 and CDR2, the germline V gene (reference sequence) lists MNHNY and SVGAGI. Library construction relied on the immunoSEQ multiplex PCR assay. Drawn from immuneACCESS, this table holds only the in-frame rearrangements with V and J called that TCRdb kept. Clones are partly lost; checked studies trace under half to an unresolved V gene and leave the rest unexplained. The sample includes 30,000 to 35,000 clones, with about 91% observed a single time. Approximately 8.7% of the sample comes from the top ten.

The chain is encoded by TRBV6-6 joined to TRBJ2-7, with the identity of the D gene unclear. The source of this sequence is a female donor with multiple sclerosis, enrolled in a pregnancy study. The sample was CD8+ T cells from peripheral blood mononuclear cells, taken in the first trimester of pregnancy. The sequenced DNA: TGTGCCAGCAGTTCCGGGTCAATCTACGAGCAGTACTTC. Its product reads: CASSSGSIYEQYF.